This record looks at one T cell receptor beta chain sequence and its context. The sample belongs to a study of technical replicates of blood from a few donors. The CDR3 loop spans 16 amino acids. Unmatched junction bases numbered 12, after V lost 6 bases and J lost 4 bases. Germline CDR1 SQVTM, CDR2 ANQGSEA. Some clones are missing from TCRdb's copy, which holds only in-frame ones; the method was immunoSEQ multiplex PCR. The table records some 15,000 clones, 87% of them present only once. The specimen was PBMCs. This chain connects TRBV29-1 to TRBJ2-5; TRBD2 matches 12 bases. The receptor was isolated from a human donor in good health. The CDR3 spells CSVGGLAGGGRETQYF. The CDR3 DNA sequence: TGCAGCGTAGGGGGTCTAGCGGGAGGGGGTCGAGAGACCCAGTACTTC.